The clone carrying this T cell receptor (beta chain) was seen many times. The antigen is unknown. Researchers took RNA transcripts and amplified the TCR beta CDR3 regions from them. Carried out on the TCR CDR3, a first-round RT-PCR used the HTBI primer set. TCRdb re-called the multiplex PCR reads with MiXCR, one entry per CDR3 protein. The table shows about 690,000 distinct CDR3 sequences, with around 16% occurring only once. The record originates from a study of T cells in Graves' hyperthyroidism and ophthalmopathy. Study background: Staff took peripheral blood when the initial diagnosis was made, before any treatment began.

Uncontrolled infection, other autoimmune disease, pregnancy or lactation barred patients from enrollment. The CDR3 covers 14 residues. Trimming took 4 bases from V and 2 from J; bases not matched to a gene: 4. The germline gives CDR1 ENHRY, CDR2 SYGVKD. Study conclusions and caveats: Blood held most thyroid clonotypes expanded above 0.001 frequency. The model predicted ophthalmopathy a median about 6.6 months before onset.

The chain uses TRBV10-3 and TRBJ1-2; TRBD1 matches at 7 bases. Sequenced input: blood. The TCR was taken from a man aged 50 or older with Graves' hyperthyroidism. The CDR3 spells CAISAGTENYGYTF. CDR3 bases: TGTGCCATCAGTGCCGGGACAGAAAACTATGGCTACACCTTC.